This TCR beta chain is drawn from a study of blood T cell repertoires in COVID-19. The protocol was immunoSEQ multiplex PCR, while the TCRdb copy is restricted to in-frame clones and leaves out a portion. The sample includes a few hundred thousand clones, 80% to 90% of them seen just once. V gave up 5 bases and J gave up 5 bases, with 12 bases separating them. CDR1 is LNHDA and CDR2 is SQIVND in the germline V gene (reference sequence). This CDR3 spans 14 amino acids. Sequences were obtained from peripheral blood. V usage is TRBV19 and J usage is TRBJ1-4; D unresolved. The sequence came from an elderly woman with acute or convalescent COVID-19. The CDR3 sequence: CASSPGRGNEKLFF. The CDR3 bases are TGTGCCAGTAGTCCGGGTCGTGGGAATGAAAAACTGTTTTTT.